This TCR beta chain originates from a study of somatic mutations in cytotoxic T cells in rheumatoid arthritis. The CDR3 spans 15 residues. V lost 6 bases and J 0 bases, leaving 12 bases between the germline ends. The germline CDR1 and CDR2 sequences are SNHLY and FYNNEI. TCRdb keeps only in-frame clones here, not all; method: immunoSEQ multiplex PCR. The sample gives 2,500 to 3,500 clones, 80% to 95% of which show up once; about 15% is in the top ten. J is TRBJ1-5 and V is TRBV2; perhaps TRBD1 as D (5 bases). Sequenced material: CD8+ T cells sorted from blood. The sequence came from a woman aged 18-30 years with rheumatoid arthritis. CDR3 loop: CASRVTAYSNQPQHF. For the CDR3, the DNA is TGTGCCAGCAGGGTGACAGCCTATAGCAATCAGCCCCAGCATTTT.